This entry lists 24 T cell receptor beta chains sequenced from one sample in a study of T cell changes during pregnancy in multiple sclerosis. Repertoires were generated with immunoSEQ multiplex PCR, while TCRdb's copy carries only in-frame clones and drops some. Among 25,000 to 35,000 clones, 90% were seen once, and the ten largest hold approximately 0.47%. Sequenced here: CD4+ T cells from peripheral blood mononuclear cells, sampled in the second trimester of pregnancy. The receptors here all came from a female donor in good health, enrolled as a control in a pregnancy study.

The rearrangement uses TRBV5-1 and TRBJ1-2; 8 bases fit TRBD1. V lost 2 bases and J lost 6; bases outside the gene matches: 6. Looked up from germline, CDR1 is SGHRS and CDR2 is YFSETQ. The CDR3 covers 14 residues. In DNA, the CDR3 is TGCGCCAGCAGCTTCCTAACGACAGGGGATGGCTACACCTTC. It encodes CASSFLTTGDGYTF.

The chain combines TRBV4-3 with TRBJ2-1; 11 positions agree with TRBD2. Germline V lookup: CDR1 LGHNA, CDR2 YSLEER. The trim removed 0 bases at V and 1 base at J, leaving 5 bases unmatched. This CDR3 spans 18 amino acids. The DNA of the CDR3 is TGCGCCAGCAGCCAAGATTTTAGCGGGGGGGCTTCCTACAATGAGCAGTTCTTC. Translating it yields CASSQDFSGGASYNEQFF.

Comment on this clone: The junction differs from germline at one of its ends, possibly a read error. The CDR3 protein is CASSLALTGELFF. The CDR3 nucleotides read TGTGCTAGCAGCCTAGCTCTGACCGGGGAGCTGTTTTTT. V and J are TRBV7-7 and TRBJ2-2; a weak D match, TRBD2 (5 bases). CDR3 length: 13 amino acids. CDR1 is SSHAT and CDR2 is FNYEAQ in the germline V gene (reference sequence).

The CDR3 spells CASSLVGVATNEKLFF. Here the CDR3 DNA reads TGTGCCAGCAGCTTAGTAGGGGTCGCGACTAATGAAAAACTGTTTTTT. The chain is built from TRBV7-9 and TRBJ1-4, with D possibly being TRBD1 (5 bases). The V end was cut by 1 base, the J end by 2 bases, with 11 bases between. In germline, CDR1 is SEHNR, CDR2 FQNEAQ (reference sequence). The CDR3 totals 16 residues.

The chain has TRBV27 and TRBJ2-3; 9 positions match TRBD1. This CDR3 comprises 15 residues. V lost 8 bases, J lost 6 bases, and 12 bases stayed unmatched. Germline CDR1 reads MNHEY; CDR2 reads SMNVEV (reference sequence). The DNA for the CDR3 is TGTGCCAGCCAGGGGGTGACAGGGGGTTGGGATACGCAGTATTTT. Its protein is CASQGVTGGWDTQYF.

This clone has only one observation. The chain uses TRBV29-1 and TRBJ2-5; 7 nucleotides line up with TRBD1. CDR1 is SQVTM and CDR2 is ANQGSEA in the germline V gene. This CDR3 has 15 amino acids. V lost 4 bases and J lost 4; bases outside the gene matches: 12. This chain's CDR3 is CSVAHPRGQVETQYF. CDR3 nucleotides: TGCAGCGTTGCTCATCCGCGAGGACAGGTAGAGACCCAGTACTTC.

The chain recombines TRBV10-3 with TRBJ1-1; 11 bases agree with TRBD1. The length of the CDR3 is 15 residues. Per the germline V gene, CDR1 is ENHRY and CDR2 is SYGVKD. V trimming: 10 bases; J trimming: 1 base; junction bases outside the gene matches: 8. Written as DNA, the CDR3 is TGTGCCACCGTCCCGGGACAGGGGGGGAACACTGAAGCTTTCTTT. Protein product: CATVPGQGGNTEAFF.

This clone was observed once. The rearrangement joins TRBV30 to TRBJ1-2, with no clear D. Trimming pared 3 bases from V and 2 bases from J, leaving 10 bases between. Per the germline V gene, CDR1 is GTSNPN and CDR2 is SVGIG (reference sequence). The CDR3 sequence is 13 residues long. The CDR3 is CAWSPARNYGYTF. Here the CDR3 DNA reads TGTGCCTGGAGCCCCGCGAGGAACTATGGCTACACCTTC.

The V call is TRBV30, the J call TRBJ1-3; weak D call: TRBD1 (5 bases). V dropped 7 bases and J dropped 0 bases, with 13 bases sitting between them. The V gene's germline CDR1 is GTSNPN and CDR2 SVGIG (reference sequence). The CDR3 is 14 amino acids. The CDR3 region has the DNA TGTGCCTATGGAGGGGTTACCTCTGGAAACACCATATATTTT. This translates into CAYGGVTSGNTIYF. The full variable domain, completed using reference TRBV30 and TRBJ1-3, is SQTIHQWPATLVQPVGSPLSLECTVEGTSNPNLYWYRQAAGRGLQLLFYSVGIGQISSEVPQNLSASRPQDRQFILSSKKLLLSDSGFYLCAYGGVTSGNTIYFGEGSWLTVV.

The CDR3 region has the DNA TGTGCCTGGAGCCCCAGCAGGTTCTCCTATGGCTACACCTTC. Protein: CAWSPSRFSYGYTF. J is TRBJ1-2 and V is TRBV30; no clear D. With 3 bases removed from V and 4 bases from J, the gap between germline ends came to 15 bases. Germline CDR1 reads GTSNPN; CDR2 reads SVGIG (reference sequence). The CDR3 has 14 residues.

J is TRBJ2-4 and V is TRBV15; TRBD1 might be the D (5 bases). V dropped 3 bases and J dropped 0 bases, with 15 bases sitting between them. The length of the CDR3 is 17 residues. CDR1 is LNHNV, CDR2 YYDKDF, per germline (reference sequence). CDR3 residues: CATSRALQGLAKNIQYF. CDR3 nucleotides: TGTGCCACCAGCAGGGCCCTTCAGGGTCTAGCCAAAAACATTCAGTACTTC.

CDR3 region: CASSVSFQNGEKLFF. The CDR3 DNA reads as TGTGCCAGCAGCGTATCATTCCAAAACGGGGAAAAACTGTTTTTT. The chain uses TRBV9 and TRBJ1-4; D uncertain. The CDR3 is 15 amino acids. The germline V gene encodes CDR1 SGDLS and CDR2 YYNGEE. V lost 1 base to trimming and J lost 8 bases, with 15 bases between them.

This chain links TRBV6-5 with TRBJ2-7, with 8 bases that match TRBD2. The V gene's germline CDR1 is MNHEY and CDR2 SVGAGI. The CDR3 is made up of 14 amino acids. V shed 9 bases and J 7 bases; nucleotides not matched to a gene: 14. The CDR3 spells CASSRGARKGEQYF. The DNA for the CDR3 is TGTGCCAGTTCGCGGGGGGCTAGGAAGGGAGAGCAGTACTTC.

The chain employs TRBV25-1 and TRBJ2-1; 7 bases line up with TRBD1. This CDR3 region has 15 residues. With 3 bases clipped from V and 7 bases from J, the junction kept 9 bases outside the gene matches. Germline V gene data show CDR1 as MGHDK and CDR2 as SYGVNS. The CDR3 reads CASSDPDRPGNEQFF. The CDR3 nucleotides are TGTGCCAGCAGTGACCCGGACAGGCCGGGTAATGAGCAGTTCTTC.

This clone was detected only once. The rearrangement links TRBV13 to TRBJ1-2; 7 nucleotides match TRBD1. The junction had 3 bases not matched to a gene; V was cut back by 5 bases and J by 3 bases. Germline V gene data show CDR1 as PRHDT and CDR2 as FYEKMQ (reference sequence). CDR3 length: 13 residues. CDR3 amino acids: CASSRRGDYGYTF. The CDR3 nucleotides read TGTGCCAGCAGCCGCAGGGGGGACTATGGCTACACCTTC.

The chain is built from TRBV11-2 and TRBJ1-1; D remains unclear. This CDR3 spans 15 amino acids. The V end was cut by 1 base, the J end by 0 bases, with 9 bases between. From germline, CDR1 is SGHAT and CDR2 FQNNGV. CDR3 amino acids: CASSLGLGVNTEAFF. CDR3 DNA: TGTGCCAGCAGCTTAGGGCTGGGAGTGAACACTGAAGCTTTCTTT.

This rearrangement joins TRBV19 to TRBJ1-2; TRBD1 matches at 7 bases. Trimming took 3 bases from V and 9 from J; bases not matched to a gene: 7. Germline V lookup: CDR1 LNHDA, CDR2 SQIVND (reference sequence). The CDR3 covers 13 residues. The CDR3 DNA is TGTGCCAGTAGTATCTCCGGGACAGTTAGCTACACCTTC. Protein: CASSISGTVSYTF.

The chain's CDR3 is CASSPLAGGPGEQFF. For the CDR3, the DNA is TGTGCCAGCAGCCCTCTAGCGGGGGGGCCGGGTGAGCAGTTCTTC. The chain carries TRBV7-2 and TRBJ2-1; TRBD2 matches 12 bases. V lost 5 bases to trimming and J lost 9 bases; unmatched junction nucleotides: 8. This CDR3 spans 15 amino acids. Germline-derived CDR1 and CDR2 are SGHTA and FQGNSA.

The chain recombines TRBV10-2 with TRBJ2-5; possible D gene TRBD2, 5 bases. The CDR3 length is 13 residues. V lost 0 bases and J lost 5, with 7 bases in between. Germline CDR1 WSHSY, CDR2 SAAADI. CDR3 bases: TGCGCCAGCAGTGAGTCGCGGAGGGAGACCCAGTACTTC. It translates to CASSESRRETQYF.

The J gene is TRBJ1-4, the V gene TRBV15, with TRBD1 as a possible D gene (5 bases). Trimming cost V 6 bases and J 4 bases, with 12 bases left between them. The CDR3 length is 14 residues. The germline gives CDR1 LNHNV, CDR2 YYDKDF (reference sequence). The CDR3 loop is CATRVGGINEKLFF. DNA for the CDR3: TGTGCCACCAGAGTCGGGGGGATTAATGAAAAACTGTTTTTT.

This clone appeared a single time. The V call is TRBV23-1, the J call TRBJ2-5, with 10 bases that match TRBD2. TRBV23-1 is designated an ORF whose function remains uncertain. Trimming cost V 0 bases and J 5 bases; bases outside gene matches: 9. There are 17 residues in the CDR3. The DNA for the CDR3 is TGCGCCAGCAGTCAATCGGCTAGCGGGGGCCCCTGGGAGACCCAGTACTTC. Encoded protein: CASSQSASGGPWETQYF.

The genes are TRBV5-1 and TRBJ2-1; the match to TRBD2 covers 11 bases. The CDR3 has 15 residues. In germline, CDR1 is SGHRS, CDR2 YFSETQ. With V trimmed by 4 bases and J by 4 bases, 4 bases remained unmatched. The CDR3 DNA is TGCGCCAGCAGCCCGGGACTAGCGGATTACAATGAGCAGTTCTTC. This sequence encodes CASSPGLADYNEQFF.

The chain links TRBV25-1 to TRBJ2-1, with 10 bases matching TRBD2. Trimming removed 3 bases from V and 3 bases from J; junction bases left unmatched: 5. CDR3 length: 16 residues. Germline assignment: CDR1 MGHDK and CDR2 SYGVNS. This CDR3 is CASSDLAGANYNEQFF. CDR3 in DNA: TGTGCCAGCAGTGACCTAGCGGGAGCGAACTACAATGAGCAGTTCTTC.

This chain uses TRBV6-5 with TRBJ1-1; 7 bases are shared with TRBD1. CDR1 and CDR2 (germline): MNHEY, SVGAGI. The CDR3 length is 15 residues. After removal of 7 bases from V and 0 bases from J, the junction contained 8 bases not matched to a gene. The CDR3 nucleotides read TGTGCCAGCACCCTACAGGGGTCCATGAACACTGAAGCTTTCTTT. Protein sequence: CASTLQGSMNTEAFF.